Below are 14 T cell receptor beta chains sequenced from a single sample in a study of CD8 T cells in ankylosing spondylitis. MiXCR, run by TCRdb on the 5' RACE reads, gives a single entry per CDR3 protein. The data hold roughly 230,000 distinct CDR3 sequences, with roughly 8% observed a single time. What was sequenced was blood, either unsorted or a sorted T cell fraction (not recorded which). Receptors originate from a female donor with ankylosing spondylitis or in good health (not recorded which).

A word on this clonotype: It may be a read error: a sequence one base away is much more abundant. This chain links TRBV20-1 with TRBJ2-2; D perhaps matches TRBD2 (7 bases). Germline V gene sequence: CDR1 DFQATT, CDR2 SNEGSKA (reference sequence). The length of the CDR3 is 15 residues. The CDR3 here is CIARVGGRYTGELFF. CDR3 nucleotide sequence: TGCATTGCTAGGGTCGGGGGGCGATACACCGGGGAGCTGTTTTTT.

This clonotype has ten or more counts. The chain uses TRBV13 and TRBJ1-2; 9 nucleotides line up with TRBD1. Germline V gives CDR1 PRHDT, CDR2 FYEKMQ (reference sequence). The junction had 7 bases not matched to a gene; V was cut back by 2 bases and J by 6 bases. The length of the CDR3 is 15 residues. The DNA for the CDR3 is TGTGCCAGCAGCTTAACGGACAGGGGAGCGGATGGCTACACCTTC. It codes for CASSLTDRGADGYTF.

This clonotype was picked up one time. The chain has TRBV11-2 and TRBJ2-5; D unresolved. V lost 1 base, J lost 3 bases, and 9 bases lay in between. Per the germline V gene, CDR1 is SGHAT and CDR2 is FQNNGV. The CDR3 covers 14 residues. The CDR3 spells CASSLGPAKETQYF. CDR3 DNA sequence: TGTGCCAGCAGCTTAGGTCCAGCGAAAGAGACCCAGTACTTC.

This clonotype showed up many times. The chain recombines TRBV6-2 or TRBV6-3 with TRBJ2-7; TRBD2 is a possible D gene (7 bases). Trimming removed 0 bases from V and 5 bases from J, with 14 bases in between. The CDR3 runs 15 residues. The germline gives CDR1 MNHEY, CDR2 SVGEGT. DNA of the CDR3: TGTGCCAGCAGTTACTCGCCGGGGGGCGAAGACGAGCAGTACTTC. Protein: CASSYSPGGEDEQYF.

In its sample, this clonotype was seen many times. The V and J genes are TRBV5-6 and TRBJ2-6; D is uncertain. Germline-derived CDR1 and CDR2 are SGHDT and YYEEEE. V was trimmed by 0 bases and J by 0 bases, leaving 7 bases between them. The CDR3 loop spans 16 amino acids. The CDR3 loop reads CASSLGSGSGANVLTF. CDR3 DNA sequence: TGTGCCAGCAGCTTGGGTTCTGGCTCTGGGGCCAACGTCCTGACTTTC.

CDR3 region: CASSPGTLHRNTQYF. The DNA for the CDR3 is TGTGCCAGCAGCCCCGGGACTCTCCACAGAAATACGCAGTATTTT. J is TRBJ2-3 and V is TRBV6-1; possible D gene TRBD2, 6 bases. V lost 6 bases and J lost 7, with 20 bases in between. The CDR3 sequence is 15 residues long. CDR1 and CDR2 (germline): MNHNS, SASEGT.

This clonotype appeared many times. V and J are TRBV12-3 or TRBV12-4 and TRBJ2-4; 8 bases line up with TRBD1. The V gene end was trimmed by 2 bases and the J gene end by 0 bases; junction bases not matched to a gene: 6. This CDR3 has 17 residues. CDR3 sequence (DNA): TGTGCCAGCAGTTTACAGGGGGCCGGTAGAGCCAAAAACATTCAGTACTTC. Its translation is CASSLQGAGRAKNIQYF.

In this sample, this clonotype turned up a few times. The V gene is TRBV28, the J gene TRBJ2-2, with D perhaps TRBD2 (5 bases). Trimming took off 2 bases at V and 1 base at J, with 17 bases between the two ends. CDR1 is MDHEN and CDR2 is SYDVKM in the germline V gene. This CDR3 is built from 18 residues. CDR3: CASSLGSGWPRNTGELFF. In DNA form, the CDR3 reads TGTGCCAGCAGTTTAGGAAGCGGCTGGCCCCGGAACACCGGGGAGCTGTTTTTT.

This clonotype was recorded many times. The V gene is TRBV21-1, the J gene TRBJ2-1; TRBD1 was called by the table and not checked on the DNA. TRBV21-1 is a pseudogene segment. CDR3 length equals 13 residues. This chain's CDR3 is CASSPGREVEQFF. CDR3 nucleotide sequence: TGTGCCAGCAGCCCGGGACGTGAAGTTGAGCAGTTCTTC.

A few counts support this clonotype. The rearrangement uses TRBV7-9 and TRBJ2-5, with a tentative D call TRBD1 (5 bases). CDR1 is SEHNR and CDR2 is FQNEAQ in the germline V gene (reference sequence). This CDR3 spans 14 amino acids. V was cut by 0 bases and J by 9 bases, with 14 bases left in between. CDR3 loop: CASSLARQFEAQYF. CDR3 nucleotides: TGTGCCAGCAGCTTAGCGAGACAGTTCGAGGCCCAGTACTTC. The full variable domain, rest sourced from reference TRBV7-9 and TRBJ2-5, is DTGVSQNPRHKITKRGQNVTFRCDPISEHNRLYWYRQTLGQGPEFLTYFQNEAQLEKSRLLSDRFSAERPKGSFSTLEIQRTEQGDSAMYLCASSLARQFEAQYFGPGTRLLVL.

This clonotype was seen ten or more times. The chain employs TRBV20-1 and TRBJ2-3; 8 nucleotides match TRBD1. The trim removed 6 bases at V and 4 bases at J, leaving 12 bases unmatched. Germline values: CDR1 DFQATT, CDR2 SNEGSKA (reference sequence). The CDR3 totals 15 residues. The CDR3 DNA sequence: TGCAGTGCCTTTCACTCAGGGGGCAGTTCAGATACGCAGTATTTT. This sequence encodes CSAFHSGGSSDTQYF.

V gene TRBV7-2 combines with J gene TRBJ2-5, with D perhaps matching TRBD1 or TRBD2 (5 bases each). Trimming cost V 4 bases and J 1 base, with 16 bases left between them. The CDR3 is 16 residues long. Germline CDR1 reads SGHTA; CDR2 reads FQGNSA. CDR3 loop: CASSSEWGMIQETQYF. The DNA of the CDR3 is TGTGCCAGCAGCTCTGAATGGGGGATGATCCAAGAGACCCAGTACTTC.

This clonotype was detected many times. The chain joins TRBV11-2 to TRBJ2-5; 12 nucleotides line up with TRBD2. Germline CDR1 reads SGHAT; CDR2 reads FQNNGV. This CDR3 region has 16 residues. Trimming at V came to 4 bases and at J to 4 bases, leaving 7 bases not matched to a gene. The CDR3 reads CASSSRLAGERETQYF. DNA of the CDR3: TGTGCCAGCAGCTCCCGACTAGCGGGAGAAAGAGAGACCCAGTACTTC.

This clonotype was observed many times. The rearrangement joins TRBV30 to TRBJ2-1; 12 bases align to TRBD2. The germline CDR1 and CDR2 sequences are GTSNPN and SVGIG (reference sequence). The ends lost 3 bases at V and 14 bases at J; junction bases unmatched: 14. The CDR3 runs to 15 residues. CDR3 in DNA: TGTGCCTGGAGCCCACGGGCTAGCGGGAGGGCCGGTGAGTTCTTC. Its protein product is CAWSPRASGRAGEFF.